This TCR beta chain was retrieved from a study of control samples from healthy donors and cancer patients. The length of the CDR3 is 12 residues. The V gene end was trimmed by 7 bases and the J gene end by 9 bases; junction bases not matched to a gene: 8. From germline, CDR1 is MNHEY and CDR2 SMNVEV (reference sequence). Produced via immunoSEQ multiplex PCR; TCRdb's table is partial and in-frame only. The repertoire includes roughly 100,000 clones, 85% to 90% of them detected once, and about 8% sits in the top ten. The chain combines TRBV27 with TRBJ1-2; the match to TRBD1 covers 7 bases. The sequenced sample was blood. This sequence originates from a man aged 25 to 40 in good health. CDR3 coding DNA: TGTGCCAGCAACGACAGGGCCGGTCGCTACACCTTC. Protein: CASNDRAGRYTF.